This T cell receptor (beta chain) originates from a study of blood T cell repertoires in COVID-19. Looking at the study overall: The United States, Italy and Spain supplied acute and convalescent COVID-19 samples. T cells, B-cell-depleted T cells, or PBMCs provided the cDNA or gDNA that served as material.

The germline gives CDR1 LNHDA, CDR2 SQIVND (reference sequence). V dropped 2 bases and J dropped 0 bases, with 11 bases sitting between them. The CDR3 is 16 amino acids. Study processing details: Amplification with reference gene primers provided the estimates of nucleated cell counts. Generated by immunoSEQ multiplex PCR, the TCRdb table keeps only in-frame clones and is missing some. The D gene and trimming were derived from the DNA, and the V and J assignments and clone size from that table. The table lists approximately 270,000 clones, approximately 80% of them singletons. The chain is built from TRBV19 and TRBJ2-1; a possible D gene is TRBD2 (6 bases). The sequence came from a man older than 75 with acute or convalescent COVID-19. The sequenced sample was peripheral blood. CDR3 protein: CASSISGLNSYNEQFF. DNA of the CDR3: TGTGCCAGTAGTATAAGCGGACTAAACTCCTACAATGAGCAGTTCTTC.